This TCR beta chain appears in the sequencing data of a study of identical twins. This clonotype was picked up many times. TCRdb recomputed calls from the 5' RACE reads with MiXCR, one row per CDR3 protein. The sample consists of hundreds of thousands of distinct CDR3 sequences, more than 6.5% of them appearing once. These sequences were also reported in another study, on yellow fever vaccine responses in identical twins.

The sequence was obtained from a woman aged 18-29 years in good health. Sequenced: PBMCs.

The CDR3 coding sequence is TGCAGTGCCCCGCAACTAGCGGGAGGGCCCTACGAGCAGTACTTC. This encodes CSAPQLAGGPYEQYF. The chain uses TRBV20-1 and TRBJ2-7, with TRBD2 matching 13 bases. CDR1 is DFQATT and CDR2 is SNEGSKA in the germline V gene (reference sequence). V gave up 6 bases and J gave up 2 bases; unmatched junction bases: 7. This CDR3 is 15 amino acids long.